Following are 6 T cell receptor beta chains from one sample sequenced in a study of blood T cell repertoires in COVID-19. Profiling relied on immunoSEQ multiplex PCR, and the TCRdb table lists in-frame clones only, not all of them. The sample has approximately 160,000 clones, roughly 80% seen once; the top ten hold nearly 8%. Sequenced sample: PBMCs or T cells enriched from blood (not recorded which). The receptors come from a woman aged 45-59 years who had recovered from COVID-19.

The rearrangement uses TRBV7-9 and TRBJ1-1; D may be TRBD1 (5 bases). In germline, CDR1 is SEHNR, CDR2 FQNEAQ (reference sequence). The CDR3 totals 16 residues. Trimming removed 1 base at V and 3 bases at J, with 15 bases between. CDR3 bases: TGTGCCAGCAGCTTAGGCTCAGGGATGGGTTACACTGAAGCTTTCTTT. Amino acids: CASSLGSGMGYTEAFF.

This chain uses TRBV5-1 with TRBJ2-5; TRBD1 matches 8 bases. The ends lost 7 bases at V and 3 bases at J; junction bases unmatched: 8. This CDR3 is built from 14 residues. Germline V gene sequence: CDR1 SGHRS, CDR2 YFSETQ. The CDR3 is CASRGLTGEETQYF. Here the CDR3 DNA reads TGCGCCAGCCGGGGCTTGACAGGGGAAGAGACCCAGTACTTC.

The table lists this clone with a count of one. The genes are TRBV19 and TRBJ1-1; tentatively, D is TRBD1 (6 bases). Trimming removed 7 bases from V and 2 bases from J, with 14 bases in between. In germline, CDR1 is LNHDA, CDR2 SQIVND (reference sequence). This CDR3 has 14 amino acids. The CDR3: CASTVGAGNTEAFF. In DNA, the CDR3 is TGTGCCAGTACGGTGGGGGCAGGAAACACTGAAGCTTTCTTT.

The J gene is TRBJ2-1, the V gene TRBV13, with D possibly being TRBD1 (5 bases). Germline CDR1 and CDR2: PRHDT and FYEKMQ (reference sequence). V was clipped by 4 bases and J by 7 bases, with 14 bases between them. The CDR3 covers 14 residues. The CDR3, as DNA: TGTGCCAGCAGCTATACAAGACAGACTAATGAGCAGTTCTTC. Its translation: CASSYTRQTNEQFF.

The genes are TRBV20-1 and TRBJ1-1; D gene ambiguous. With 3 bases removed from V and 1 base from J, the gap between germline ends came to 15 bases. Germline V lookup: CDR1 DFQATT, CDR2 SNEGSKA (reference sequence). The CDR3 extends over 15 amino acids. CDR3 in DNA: TGCAGTGCTAGTGTGGCAGGAGGAGGGAACACTGAAGCTTTCTTT. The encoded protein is CSASVAGGGNTEAFF.

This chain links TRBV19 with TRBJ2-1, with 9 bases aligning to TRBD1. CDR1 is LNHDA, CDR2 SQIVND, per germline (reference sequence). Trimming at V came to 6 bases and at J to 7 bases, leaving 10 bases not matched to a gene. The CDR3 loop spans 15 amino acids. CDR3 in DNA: TGTGCCAGTAGCACCCCGGGACAGGGCCTTAATGAGCAGTTCTTC. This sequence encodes CASSTPGQGLNEQFF.